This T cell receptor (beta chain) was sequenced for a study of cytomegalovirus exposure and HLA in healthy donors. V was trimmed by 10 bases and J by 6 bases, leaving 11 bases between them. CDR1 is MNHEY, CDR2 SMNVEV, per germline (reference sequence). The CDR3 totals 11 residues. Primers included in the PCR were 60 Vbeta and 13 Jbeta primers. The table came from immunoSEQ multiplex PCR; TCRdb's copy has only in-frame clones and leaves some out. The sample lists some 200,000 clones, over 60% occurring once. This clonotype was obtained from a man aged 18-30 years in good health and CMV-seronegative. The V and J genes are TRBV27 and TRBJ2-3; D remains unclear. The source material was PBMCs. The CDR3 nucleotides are TGTGCCACCTTTATTAGTGATACGCAGTATTTT. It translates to CATFISDTQYF.